The rows below give T cell receptor beta chains drawn from one sample of a study of T cells in localized non-small cell lung cancer. Produced via immunoSEQ multiplex PCR; TCRdb's table is partial and in-frame only. This sample yields about 2,000 clones, of which about 25% are seen a single time; around 15% belongs to the top ten. The specimen comprised normal lung tissue next to the tumor, sampled before any cancer treatment. These receptors came from a woman between 35 and 70 years old with stage I lung adenocarcinoma. Both conserved end residues are part of each CDR3. Fields, in order: V gene, clone size, J gene, D gene, CDR3 DNA, CDR3 protein. The D gene is left open where the match is weak. Size is stated for part of the rows, as once, few or many counts, or as a class when the clone is expanded.

v_gene: TRBV15; abundance: NA; j_gene: TRBJ2-3; d_gene: TRBD2; CDR3nt: TGTGCCACCAGCAGGGCATCCTCGGGGGGGATAGATACGCAGTATTTT; CDR3aa: CATSRASSGGIDTQYF
v_gene: TRBV11-3; abundance: NA; j_gene: TRBJ1-6; d_gene: NA; CDR3nt: TGTGCCAGCAGCTTGTTGCAGGGTTCAAGTTCACCCCTCCACTTT; CDR3aa: CASSLLQGSSSPLHF
v_gene: TRBV28; abundance: NA; j_gene: TRBJ1-5; d_gene: TRBD1; CDR3nt: TGTGCCAGCAGGTCAGGGGGTAGCAATCAGCCCCAGCATTTT; CDR3aa: CASRSGGSNQPQHF
v_gene: TRBV28; abundance: few; j_gene: TRBJ2-2; d_gene: TRBD1; CDR3nt: TGTGCCAGCAGCTTATACAGGGGTGGTACCGGGGAGCTGTTTTTT; CDR3aa: CASSLYRGGTGELFF
v_gene: TRBV6-8; abundance: medium-sized; j_gene: TRBJ1-1; d_gene: TRBD1; CDR3nt: TGTGCCAGCAGGGACCAGACAGGGGGCCCCACTGAAGCTTTCTTT; CDR3aa: CASRDQTGGPTEAFF
v_gene: TRBV30; abundance: few; j_gene: TRBJ1-1; d_gene: NA; CDR3nt: TGTGCCTGGAGTTCTATTAGGCTGGGATACACTGAAGCTTTCTTT; CDR3aa: CAWSSIRLGYTEAFF
v_gene: TRBV19; abundance: NA; j_gene: TRBJ2-1; d_gene: TRBD2; CDR3nt: TGTGCCAGTATGGGACTAGCGTTGGGGAATGAGCAGTTCTTC; CDR3aa: CASMGLALGNEQFF
v_gene: TRBV11-3; abundance: NA; j_gene: TRBJ2-1; d_gene: NA; CDR3nt: TGTGCCAGCAGCTTAGATTATAGAAGCGGTGCTATCCACAATGAGCAGTTCTTC; CDR3aa: CASSLDYRSGAIHNEQFF
v_gene: TRBV18; abundance: NA; j_gene: TRBJ2-7; d_gene: TRBD1; CDR3nt: TGTGCCAGCTCACCCTTAACAGGGGGGTACGAGCAGTACTTC; CDR3aa: CASSPLTGGYEQYF
v_gene: TRBV19; abundance: NA; j_gene: TRBJ2-1; d_gene: TRBD2; CDR3nt: TGTGCCAGTAGTATACAACTCCGGACTAGCGGTGGCAATGAGCAGTTCTTC; CDR3aa: CASSIQLRTSGGNEQFF
v_gene: TRBV9; abundance: large; j_gene: TRBJ2-7; d_gene: TRBD2; CDR3nt: TGTGCCAGCAGCGTAGGACTAGCGGGCTACGAGCAGTACTTC; CDR3aa: CASSVGLAGYEQYF